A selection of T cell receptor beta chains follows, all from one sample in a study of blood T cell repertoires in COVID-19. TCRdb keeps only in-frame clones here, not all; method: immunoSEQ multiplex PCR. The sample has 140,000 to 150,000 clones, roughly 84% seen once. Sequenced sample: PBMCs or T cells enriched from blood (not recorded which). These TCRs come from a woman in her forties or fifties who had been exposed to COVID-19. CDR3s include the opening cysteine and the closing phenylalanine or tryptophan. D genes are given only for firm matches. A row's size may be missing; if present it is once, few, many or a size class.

CDR3 protein: CASSPPGSETEAFF
CDR3 DNA: TGTGCCAGCAGTCCCCCGGGAAGTGAAACTGAAGCTTTCTTT
D gene: .
V gene: TRBV27
clone size: .
J gene: TRBJ1-1

CDR3 protein: CASSPFLGLAGGINTDTQYF
CDR3 DNA: TGCGCCAGCAGCCCCTTCCTCGGACTAGCGGGAGGTATCAACACAGATACGCAGTATTTT
D gene: TRBD2
V gene: TRBV4-1
clone size: .
J gene: TRBJ2-3

CDR3 protein: CASSLATGTGRNYGYTF
CDR3 DNA: TGTGCCAGCAGCTTAGCAACCGGGACAGGTCGTAACTATGGCTACACCTTC
D gene: TRBD1
V gene: TRBV7-9
clone size: few
J gene: TRBJ1-2

CDR3 protein: CASQTGATGELFF
CDR3 DNA: TGTGCCAGCCAAACAGGGGCCACCGGGGAGCTGTTTTTT
D gene: TRBD1
V gene: TRBV7-3
clone size: few
J gene: TRBJ2-2

CDR3 protein: CASECPGAPHGTGLAGASYEQYF
CDR3 DNA: TGTGCCAGCGAGTGTCCGGGGGCGCCCCACGGGACAGGACTAGCGGGGGCCTCCTACGAGCAGTACTTC
D gene: .
V gene: TRBV21-1
clone size: .
J gene: TRBJ2-7

CDR3 protein: CASSYGTGVGNTIYF
CDR3 DNA: TGTGCCAGCAGTTACGGGACAGGAGTCGGAAACACCATATATTTT
D gene: TRBD1
V gene: TRBV6-2/TRBV6-3
clone size: .
J gene: TRBJ1-3

CDR3 protein: CASSKVKRPPFYNEQFF
CDR3 DNA: TGTGCCAGCAGCAAAGTGAAGCGGCCACCGTTCTACAATGAGCAGTTCTTC
D gene: .
V gene: TRBV21-1
clone size: .
J gene: TRBJ2-1

CDR3 protein: CASSAVGSGNTIYF
CDR3 DNA: TGTGCCAGCAGCGCGGTGGGCTCTGGAAACACCATATATTTT
D gene: .
V gene: TRBV5-5
clone size: few
J gene: TRBJ1-3

CDR3 protein: CASGPRAGEETQYF
CDR3 DNA: TGTGCCAGCGGTCCTCGAGCGGGGGAAGAGACCCAGTACTTC
D gene: TRBD2
V gene: TRBV9
clone size: .
J gene: TRBJ2-5

CDR3 protein: CASSATGESNQPQHF
CDR3 DNA: TGTGCCAGCAGTGCCACAGGGGAGAGCAATCAGCCCCAGCATTTT
D gene: TRBD1
V gene: TRBV27
clone size: .
J gene: TRBJ1-5

CDR3 protein: CASSYIERETDTQYF
CDR3 DNA: TGTGCCAGCAGTTATATAGAGCGGGAGACAGATACGCAGTATTTT
D gene: TRBD2
V gene: TRBV5-4
clone size: .
J gene: TRBJ2-3

CDR3 protein: CASSLASTPDRFGYTF
CDR3 DNA: TGTGCCAGCAGCTTAGCCTCCACCCCCGACAGATTCGGCTACACCTTC
D gene: .
V gene: TRBV7-2
clone size: .
J gene: TRBJ1-2

CDR3 protein: CASSASGSSGNTIYF
CDR3 DNA: TGTGCCAGCAGCGCCTCGGGGAGCTCTGGAAACACCATATATTTT
D gene: .
V gene: TRBV25-1
clone size: .
J gene: TRBJ1-3

CDR3 protein: CATSRGSGGAPYNEQFF
CDR3 DNA: TGTGCCACCAGCAGAGGGAGCGGGGGCGCTCCCTACAATGAGCAGTTCTTC
D gene: TRBD2
V gene: TRBV15
clone size: .
J gene: TRBJ2-1

CDR3 protein: CASSLEGPSGGPNTDTQYF
CDR3 DNA: TGTGCCAGCAGCTTAGAAGGACCTAGCGGGGGCCCTAACACAGATACGCAGTATTTT
D gene: TRBD2
V gene: TRBV11-3
clone size: once
J gene: TRBJ2-3

CDR3 protein: CASSQERTGPRYGYTF
CDR3 DNA: TGTGCCAGCAGCCAAGAAAGAACAGGGCCCCGCTATGGCTACACCTTC
D gene: .
V gene: TRBV4-2
clone size: .
J gene: TRBJ1-2

CDR3 protein: CASSEGGQIGNTEAFF
CDR3 DNA: TGTGCCAGCAGCGAGGGGGGACAGATCGGGAACACTGAAGCTTTCTTT
D gene: TRBD1
V gene: TRBV9
clone size: few
J gene: TRBJ1-1

CDR3 protein: CASSLTGYNEQFF
CDR3 DNA: TGTGCCAGCAGCTTAACAGGGTACAATGAGCAGTTCTTC
D gene: .
V gene: TRBV7-2
clone size: .
J gene: TRBJ2-1

CDR3 protein: CAWSVRGTTDTQYF
CDR3 DNA: TGTGCCTGGAGTGTAAGGGGAACCACAGATACGCAGTATTTT
D gene: .
V gene: TRBV30
clone size: few
J gene: TRBJ2-3

CDR3 protein: CASSLGVPTGPNEQFF
CDR3 DNA: TGTGCCAGCAGCTTAGGGGTACCGACAGGCCCTAATGAGCAGTTCTTC
D gene: .
V gene: TRBV11-3
clone size: once
J gene: TRBJ2-1

CDR3 protein: CASSIDYPGLAVSYNEQFF
CDR3 DNA: TGTGCCAGTAGTATAGATTATCCCGGACTAGCGGTCTCCTACAATGAGCAGTTCTTC
D gene: TRBD2
V gene: TRBV19
clone size: .
J gene: TRBJ2-1

CDR3 protein: CASSGQGTNQPQHF
CDR3 DNA: TGTGCCAGTTCAGGACAGGGAACCAATCAGCCCCAGCATTTT
D gene: TRBD1
V gene: TRBV19
clone size: medium-sized
J gene: TRBJ1-5

CDR3 protein: CATGPLRGCDEQFF
CDR3 DNA: TGTGCCACCGGCCCATTAAGGGGATGTGATGAGCAGTTCTTC
D gene: .
V gene: TRBV24-1
clone size: .
J gene: TRBJ2-1

CDR3 protein: CASSIQFRRALMPANYGYTF
CDR3 DNA: TGTGCCAGTAGTATACAGTTTAGGCGGGCACTTATGCCAGCTAACTATGGCTACACCTTC
D gene: .
V gene: TRBV19
clone size: .
J gene: TRBJ1-2

CDR3 protein: CAIRPDRGPYGYTF
CDR3 DNA: TGTGCCATCAGACCCGACAGGGGGCCCTATGGCTACACCTTC
D gene: TRBD1
V gene: TRBV10-3
clone size: .
J gene: TRBJ1-2

CDR3 protein: CASSLASGYQETQYF
CDR3 DNA: TGCGCCAGCAGCTTGGCTAGCGGATACCAAGAGACCCAGTACTTC
D gene: TRBD2
V gene: TRBV5-1
clone size: .
J gene: TRBJ2-5

CDR3 protein: CASSQDRGEQFF
CDR3 DNA: TGTGCCAGCAGCCAAGATCGCGGTGAGCAGTTCTTC
D gene: .
V gene: TRBV14
clone size: .
J gene: TRBJ2-1

CDR3 protein: CASSLVTGTNEKLFF
CDR3 DNA: TGCGCCAGCAGCTTGGTTACGGGAACTAATGAAAAACTGTTTTTT
D gene: .
V gene: TRBV5-1
clone size: .
J gene: TRBJ1-4

CDR3 protein: CASSLGGQQFLFREQFF
CDR3 DNA: TGCGCCAGCAGCTTGGGCGGACAGCAATTCCTATTTAGGGAGCAGTTCTTC
D gene: .
V gene: TRBV5-1
clone size: .
J gene: TRBJ2-1

CDR3 protein: CASSLQGATNEKLFF
CDR3 DNA: TGTGCCAGCAGCCTCCAGGGGGCAACTAATGAAAAACTGTTTTTT
D gene: TRBD1
V gene: TRBV5-8
clone size: .
J gene: TRBJ1-4

CDR3 protein: CATSGRLGDTQYF
CDR3 DNA: TGTGCCACCAGCGGGAGGCTGGGAGATACGCAGTATTTT
D gene: .
V gene: TRBV15
clone size: once
J gene: TRBJ2-3

CDR3 protein: CATSRDRDRGRSGYTF
CDR3 DNA: TGTGCCACCAGCAGAGACCGGGACAGGGGGCGGAGTGGCTACACCTTC
D gene: TRBD1
V gene: TRBV15
clone size: .
J gene: TRBJ1-2

CDR3 protein: CASSLLSGEQFF
CDR3 DNA: TGTGCCAGCAGTCTGTTATCCGGTGAGCAGTTCTTC
D gene: .
V gene: TRBV7-9
clone size: .
J gene: TRBJ2-1

CDR3 protein: CASSARGVTRDTQYF
CDR3 DNA: TGCGCCAGCAGCGCGCGGGGGGTCACCCGGGATACGCAGTATTTT
D gene: TRBD2
V gene: TRBV5-1
clone size: .
J gene: TRBJ2-3

CDR3 protein: CASSLSHGALNEQYF
CDR3 DNA: TGTGCCAGCAGCTTAAGTCATGGAGCCCTCAACGAGCAGTACTTC
D gene: .
V gene: TRBV7-3
clone size: .
J gene: TRBJ2-7